A selection of T cell receptor beta chains follows, all from one sample in a study of blood T cells in healthy people across ages. TCRdb re-called the 5' RACE reads through MiXCR, storing one row per CDR3 protein. This table holds roughly 900,000 distinct CDR3 sequences, 40% to 60% found once. The sample comprised blood. These receptors were collected from a man under 40 in good health. Each CDR3 is given with its conserved first and last residue. The D gene is left open where the match is weak. Not every row has a clone size; where given, it reads once, few, many or a size class.

d_call	clone_size	v_call	j_call	cdr3_nt	cdr3_aa
TRBD2	NA	TRBV4-1	TRBJ2-7	TGCGCCAGCGGCCAAGAAAACGGGGGGGGTTTCGAGCAGTACTTC	CASGQENGGGFEQYF
TRBD2	NA	TRBV9	TRBJ2-7	TGTGCCAGCAGCCCCCCAAGAGCGGGAGGGGACGAGCAGTACTTC	CASSPPRAGGDEQYF
NA	NA	TRBV12-3/TRBV12-4	TRBJ2-7	TGTGCCAGCAGCTATGAACCCACGAGCTCCCACGAGCAGTACTTC	CASSYEPTSSHEQYF
NA	NA	TRBV27	TRBJ2-7	TGTGCCAGCAGCAGATTGGGGGTGGACGAGCAGTACTTC	CASSRLGVDEQYF
NA	NA	TRBV7-8	TRBJ2-1	TGCGCCAGCAGCTACGTAGCATCCGAGCAGTTCTTC	CASSYVASEQFF
NA	NA	TRBV12-3/TRBV12-4	TRBJ2-3	TGTGCCAGCAGTTTAGCTGGAAGTACCACAGATACGCAGTATTTT	CASSLAGSTTDTQYF
NA	NA	TRBV5-1	TRBJ1-6	TGCGCCAGCAGCTTGGACAGTTATTCACCCCTCCACTTT	CASSLDSYSPLHF
NA	once	TRBV28	TRBJ2-6	TGTGCCAGCAGCTCGTTGGGGCTCATCTCTGGGGCCAACGTCCTGACTTTC	CASSSLGLISGANVLTF
NA	few	TRBV6-6	TRBJ2-5	TGTGCCAGCAGTTACGCGGAGACCCAGTACTTC	CASSYAETQYF
NA	NA	TRBV7-2	TRBJ2-5	TGTGCCAGCAGCTTAGGCCGGACATCCAGCCTAGGAGAGACCCAGTACTTC	CASSLGRTSSLGETQYF
TRBD2	NA	TRBV27	TRBJ2-7	TGTGCCAGCAGTTTAGCAACTAGCGGGAACAGCGAGCAGTACTTC	CASSLATSGNSEQYF
NA	NA	TRBV7-2	TRBJ1-6	TGTGCCAGCAGCTTGGAAGCGATTAATTCACCCCTCCACTTT	CASSLEAINSPLHF
NA	NA	TRBV4-2	TRBJ2-2	TGTGCCAGCAGCCCGGTGGAGTCAAGGCCGAACACCGGGGAGCTGTTTTTT	CASSPVESRPNTGELFF
NA	NA	TRBV20-1	TRBJ1-1	TGCAGTGCTAGAGTTGAGGGTCGATGGACTGAAGCTTTCTTT	CSARVEGRWTEAFF
TRBD2	NA	TRBV7-2	TRBJ2-1	TGTGCCGGCAGCTTCACGTTAGCGGGGGCCTACAATGAGCAGTTCTTC	CAGSFTLAGAYNEQFF
NA	NA	TRBV29-1	TRBJ1-1	TGCAGCGTTGAAGAGAACAAAGCTTTCTTT	CSVEENKAFF
NA	NA	TRBV20-1	TRBJ2-5	TGCAGTGCCCTCCCGCAAGAGACCCAGTACTTC	CSALPQETQYF
NA	NA	TRBV12-3/TRBV12-4	TRBJ2-1	TGTGCCAGCAGTTTTGGGGTCGGGGCCTACAATGAGCAGTTCTTC	CASSFGVGAYNEQFF
NA	NA	TRBV5-1	TRBJ2-1	TGCGCCAGCAGCTTGCGGGCCGGGGGTGCCTACAATGAGCAGTTCTTC	CASSLRAGGAYNEQFF
NA	many	TRBV20-1	TRBJ2-7	TGCAGTGCTAGCACCCCCACCCACGAGCAGTACTTC	CSASTPTHEQYF
TRBD1	NA	TRBV12-3/TRBV12-4	TRBJ1-6	TGTGCCAGCAGGACAGGGTTCGATAATTCACCCCTCCACTTT	CASRTGFDNSPLHF
TRBD2	NA	TRBV7-2	TRBJ2-5	TGTGCCAGCAGTTTAGGTAGGCGGGAGCAGTACTTC	CASSLGRREQYF
NA	NA	TRBV10-3	TRBJ1-1	TGTGCCATCAGTAGTCAGGCACTTAACACTGAAGCTTTCTTT	CAISSQALNTEAFF
NA	NA	TRBV7-2	TRBJ1-2	TGTGCCAGCAGCCTCACACAGGGCAGCGGCTACACCTTC	CASSLTQGSGYTF
TRBD1	NA	TRBV27	TRBJ1-6	TGTGCCAGCAGTTCCGCCGGGACAGGATTTTCACCCCTCCACTTT	CASSSAGTGFSPLHF
TRBD2	NA	TRBV27	TRBJ2-7	TGTGCCAGCAGAGAACAGAGACTAGCGGGCGTGGAGCAGTACTTC	CASREQRLAGVEQYF
TRBD2	NA	TRBV20-1	TRBJ2-1	TGCAGTGCTGCGAAAGCGGGAAGCTCCTACAATGAGCAGTTCTTC	CSAAKAGSSYNEQFF
TRBD1	NA	TRBV4-1	TRBJ2-1	TGCGCCAGCGGCATCGACAGGGGGCCGGGCAATGAGCAGTTCTTC	CASGIDRGPGNEQFF
TRBD2	few	TRBV5-6	TRBJ2-1	TGTGCCAGCAGACCGACTAGCGGGGGGGCCTATGAGCAGTTCTTC	CASRPTSGGAYEQFF
TRBD2	few	TRBV20-1	TRBJ2-5	TGCAGTGCTACAGCGACTAGCGGGGTACAAGAGACCCAGTACTTC	CSATATSGVQETQYF
TRBD1	few	TRBV28	TRBJ2-7	TGTGCCAGCGGCGAGAGGAAGGACAGGGGATACGAGCAGTACTTC	CASGERKDRGYEQYF
NA	few	TRBV5-5	TRBJ2-5	TGTGCCAGCAGCGCGATGTCAGAGACCCAGTACTTC	CASSAMSETQYF
NA	few	TRBV12-3/TRBV12-4	TRBJ1-4	TGTGCCAGCAGTCTCCGTACGGTGACTAATGAAAAACTGTTTTTT	CASSLRTVTNEKLFF
NA	NA	TRBV12-3/TRBV12-4	TRBJ2-7	TGTGCCAGCAGTGTCCGCCGGGGGAGCCACGAGCAGTACTTC	CASSVRRGSHEQYF
NA	NA	TRBV28	TRBJ2-7	TGTGCCAGTCTGAGCGTCGAAACGGTCGAGCAGTACTTC	CASLSVETVEQYF
TRBD2	NA	TRBV6-1	TRBJ2-5	TGTGCCAGCAACCCTAGCGGGGGAGGAGGGGAGACCCAGTACTTC	CASNPSGGGGETQYF
TRBD2	few	TRBV6-2/TRBV6-3	TRBJ2-1	TGTGCCAGCAGCCGTGCGGCAGCGGGGGGTTACAATGAGCAGTTCTTC	CASSRAAAGGYNEQFF
NA	few	TRBV7-2	TRBJ1-2	TGTGCCAGCAGCCCCTCCCGGAGTGGCTACACCTTC	CASSPSRSGYTF
TRBD1	many	TRBV6-6	TRBJ1-1	TGTGCCAGCAGTCACCCGGGGACAGGGGCCAACACTGAAGCTTTCTTT	CASSHPGTGANTEAFF
NA	few	TRBV20-1	TRBJ2-3	TGCAGTGCTAGTCAGAATATTGGTGGTACAGATACGCAGTATTTT	CSASQNIGGTDTQYF
NA	NA	TRBV12-3/TRBV12-4	TRBJ1-2	TGTGCCAGCAGCCCCCCCCGGGGCCGTCGTTATGGCTACACCTTC	CASSPPRGRRYGYTF
NA	NA	TRBV9	TRBJ2-5	TGTGCCAGCAGCGCGTTCGGGGGATACCAAGAGACCCAGTACTTC	CASSAFGGYQETQYF
NA	few	TRBV20-1	TRBJ1-3	TGCAGTGCTAGAGATAGGACCCCAATAACCGAAAACACCATATATTTT	CSARDRTPITENTIYF
NA	many	TRBV29-1	TRBJ2-5	TGCAGCGTTGAACGCGGAGAGACCCAGTACTTC	CSVERGETQYF
TRBD2	few	TRBV2	TRBJ2-3	TGTGCCAGCAGTGGCCCCTCTAGCGGGGGCACAGATACGCAGTATTTT	CASSGPSSGGTDTQYF
NA	few	TRBV4-1	TRBJ2-1	TGCGCCAGCAGCCTCTTAGGGACTCCGAGGGAATCGGGGAATGAGCAGTTCTTC	CASSLLGTPRESGNEQFF
TRBD1	few	TRBV6-2/TRBV6-3	TRBJ2-1	TGTGCCAGCGGGACAGGGAATTGGAATGAGCAGTTCTTC	CASGTGNWNEQFF
NA	NA	TRBV7-2	TRBJ2-5	TGTGCCAACAGCTCCGGGACGGGCTTAAAGTACTTC	CANSSGTGLKYF
NA	NA	TRBV7-6	TRBJ2-1	TGTGCCAGCAGCATAGCAGGGTCAGACCACAATGAGCAGTTCTTC	CASSIAGSDHNEQFF
TRBD1	NA	TRBV6-2/TRBV6-3	TRBJ2-7	TGTGCCAGCAGTTACTTCTTAGACAGGGGGCAGTCCTACGAGCAGTACTTC	CASSYFLDRGQSYEQYF
TRBD1	NA	TRBV6-2/TRBV6-3	TRBJ1-5	TGTGCCAGCAGTTCCGGGACAGGGTTTCAGCCCCAGCATTTT	CASSSGTGFQPQHF